Below are 13 T cell receptor beta chains sequenced from a single sample in a study of blood T cell repertoires in COVID-19. Repertoires were generated with immunoSEQ multiplex PCR, while TCRdb's copy carries only in-frame clones and drops some. The sample shows 68,000 or so clones, 65% to 80% of them seen only once. The sample taken for sequencing was peripheral blood. The receptors come from a woman aged 45-65 years with acute or convalescent COVID-19.

The V gene is TRBV27, the J gene TRBJ1-2; D perhaps matches TRBD1 (5 bases). With 1 base removed from V and 8 bases from J, the gap between germline ends came to 14 bases. In germline, CDR1 is MNHEY, CDR2 SMNVEV (reference sequence). This CDR3 has 14 residues. The CDR3 region has the DNA TGTGCCAGCAGTTTATTGGGGCAGGGTCGAGGCTACACCTTC. This sequence encodes CASSLLGQGRGYTF.

This clone was seen a few times. One end of the junction does not line up with germline, which may come from a read error. The J gene is TRBJ2-7, the V gene TRBV30; the D gene is possibly TRBD1 (5 bases). The CDR3 has 12 amino acids. Germline V gives CDR1 GTSNPN, CDR2 SVGIG (reference sequence). CDR3 sequence: CAWSSQGLGLVF. For the CDR3, the DNA is TGTGCCTGGAGTTCCCAGGGTTTAGGCTTGGTCTTC.

The chain combines TRBV19 with TRBJ2-1; 8 bases are a match to TRBD2. This CDR3 has 16 amino acids. In germline, CDR1 is LNHDA, CDR2 SQIVND (reference sequence). J was trimmed by 3 bases and V by 7 bases; bases with no gene match: 11. CDR3 sequence reads: CASTPRPTSGYNEQFF. CDR3 in DNA: TGTGCCAGTACCCCTCGGCCCACTAGCGGCTACAATGAGCAGTTCTTC. The entire variable domain, with the rest obtained from reference TRBV19 and TRBJ2-1, is as follows: DGGITQSPKYLFRKEGQNVTLSCEQNLNHDAMYWYRQDPGQGLRLIYYSQIVNDFQKGDIAEGYSVSREKKESFPLTVTSAQKNPTAFYLCASTPRPTSGYNEQFFGPGTRLTVL.

The V and J genes are TRBV6-2 or TRBV6-3 and TRBJ2-7; possibly TRBD2 for D (6 bases). V was clipped by 5 bases and J by 4 bases, with 18 bases between them. CDR3 length: 15 amino acids. CDR1 and CDR2 (germline): MNHEY, SVGEGT. The CDR3: CASSGDLLGGYEQYF. The CDR3 coding sequence is TGTGCCAGCAGTGGAGACCTATTAGGAGGGTACGAGCAGTACTTC.

The chain has TRBV7-9 and TRBJ2-3; D gene ambiguous. CDR1 is SEHNR, CDR2 FQNEAQ, per germline (reference sequence). Trimming cost V 0 bases and J 2 bases, with 6 bases left between them. The CDR3 covers 14 residues. CDR3 sequence (DNA): TGTGCCAGCAGCTTAGCACTTTCCACAGATACGCAGTATTTT. It specifies CASSLALSTDTQYF.

This clone was picked up a small number of times. The chain couples TRBV10-3 to TRBJ2-3, with TRBD2 as a possible D gene (6 bases). Between the trimmed V and J ends, which lost 6 bases and 0 bases, there was a span of 22 bases. The CDR3 spans 18 residues. Per the germline V gene, CDR1 is ENHRY and CDR2 is SYGVKD. DNA for the CDR3: TGTGCCATCAGCTCCCCGGAGGGTGGAATTTCTAGCACAGATACGCAGTATTTT. Its translation: CAISSPEGGISSTDTQYF.

The chain employs TRBV9 and TRBJ2-2; D gene ambiguous. V dropped 0 bases and J dropped 1 base, with 10 bases sitting between them. The CDR3 runs 16 residues. Looked up from germline, CDR1 is SGDLS and CDR2 is YYNGEE. The CDR3 sequence is CASSVDSSGNTGELFF. The CDR3 nucleotides are TGTGCCAGCAGCGTAGATTCATCCGGGAACACCGGGGAGCTGTTTTTT.

V usage is TRBV6-5 and J usage is TRBJ1-3; 8 bases map to TRBD1. The germline CDR1 and CDR2 sequences are MNHEY and SVGAGI. With V trimmed by 11 bases and J by 4 bases, 10 bases remained unmatched. This CDR3 has 14 residues. The CDR3 nucleotides are TGTGCCGTATTGGGACAGGCGCAAGGAAACACCATATATTTT. Amino acids: CAVLGQAQGNTIYF.

This chain joins TRBV5-1 and TRBJ2-5; 9 positions match TRBD1. V trimming: 3 bases; J trimming: 2 bases; junction bases outside the gene matches: 2. The CDR3 spans 14 residues. Germline values: CDR1 SGHRS, CDR2 YFSETQ. The chain's CDR3 is CASSSQGAQETQYF. In DNA, the CDR3 is TGCGCCAGCAGCTCACAGGGGGCGCAAGAGACCCAGTACTTC.

The rearrangement uses TRBV23-1 and TRBJ1-1, with D perhaps TRBD1 (6 bases). TRBV23-1 is an ORF for which the function is uncertain. The CDR3 runs to 17 residues. The V end was cut by 4 bases, the J end by 1 base, with 19 bases between. CDR3 sequence: CASSPGRDTIKNTEAFF. CDR3 sequence (DNA): TGCGCCAGCAGTCCAGGGAGGGACACGATTAAGAACACTGAAGCTTTCTTT.

This clone was observed once. CDR3 nucleotide sequence: TGTGCCAGTAGCCCTAAAGGTCCAGCGGGATGGGAGCAGTTCTTC. Translation: CASSPKGPAGWEQFF. V usage is TRBV19 and J usage is TRBJ2-1, with 7 nucleotides matching TRBD2. Germline values: CDR1 LNHDA, CDR2 SQIVND (reference sequence). CDR3 length: 15 residues. V lost 6 bases and J lost 10; bases outside the gene matches: 15.

The chain joins TRBV12-3 or TRBV12-4 to TRBJ2-3; maybe TRBD1 (6 bases). The ends were cut back, 8 bases at V and 2 bases at J, with 8 bases in the middle. The CDR3 covers 12 residues. The CDR3 sequence is CASRDNTDTQYF. The CDR3 region has the DNA TGTGCCAGCCGGGACAACACAGATACGCAGTATTTT.

This rearrangement joins TRBV14 to TRBJ1-2; 7 positions agree with TRBD1. The germline V gene has CDR1 SGHDN and CDR2 FVKESK. The CDR3 runs 19 residues. With 1 base clipped from V and 7 bases from J, the junction kept 21 bases outside the gene matches. CDR3 loop: CASSQGIYVGDRARFGYTF. CDR3 DNA: TGTGCCAGCAGCCAAGGGATTTACGTAGGCGACAGGGCCCGTTTTGGCTACACCTTC.